The present T cell receptor (beta chain) was sequenced within a study of TIL therapy for anti-PD-1-resistant metastatic lung cancer. Findings and limits, study-wide: Compared with baseline intratumoral T cells, expanded TIL cultures were more clonal and less diverse (approximately 6% vs 31%). Many TIL product clones were absent from baseline tumor, suggesting clonal contraction.

This was the immunoSEQ v3 assay. The method was immunoSEQ multiplex PCR; TCRdb's version includes in-frame clones alone and lacks a portion of them. Altogether more than 90,000 clones are present, 55% to 75% being singletons, with the ten largest covering about 10%. The time point was: pre-treatment sample, taken before nivolumab and TIL therapy. Most excised metastases sampled were pleural nodules or supraclavicular lymph nodes. Patients then received nivolumab; progressors got lymphodepletion, TIL and IL-2. Enrollment ran from late 2017 to early 2020. Note on this clone: The antigen is not known.

V was shortened by 2 bases and J by 2 bases, with 13 bases between the two germline ends. The CDR3 has 15 residues. Germline-derived CDR1 and CDR2 are SNHLY and FYNNEI. The chain employs TRBV2 and TRBJ2-7; D uncertain. The receptor was derived from a person aged 25-85 years with non-small cell lung cancer. The specimen was tumor tissue, collected at baseline. The CDR3 protein is CASSERIRNTYEQYF. The CDR3 nucleotides are TGTGCCAGCAGTGAAAGAATCAGGAACACCTACGAGCAGTACTTC.